The rows below give T cell receptor beta chains drawn from one sample of a study of T cells after yellow fever vaccination. TCRdb re-called the 5' RACE reads through MiXCR, storing one row per CDR3 protein. The top ten clones hold 20% to 30% of a sample with roughly 340,000 distinct CDR3 sequences, almost 4% of them seen once. The material was PBMCs, obtained 5 days after the yellow fever booster vaccination. Receptors originate from a man aged 18 to 30 who received the YFV17D yellow fever vaccine. Each CDR3 is given with its conserved first and last residue.

v_call cdr3_aa
TRBV24-1 CATSDERTGNTEAFF
TRBV7-9 CASSFLHTDEQFF
TRBV5-1 CASSVGHYTDTQYF
TRBV6-5 CASSYAGADGYTF
TRBV14 CASNNNRGDEQYF
TRBV7-6 CASSLLRGSPYNEQFF
TRBV5-1 CASSLMTGSTGELFF
TRBV20-1 CSARDIIGGWGSMNTEAFF
TRBV6-5 CASSSSDRGHEQFF
TRBV15 CATSLDRGLAGELFF
TRBV28 CASSGGADTQYF
TRBV6-5 CASAIPGVMAFF
TRBV6-5 CASSYSAGGTDTQYF
TRBV29-1 CSAHIQGTGTEAFF
TRBV10-3 CAISELAGGPDEQFF